The sequence of this TCR beta chain was determined in a study of shared clonotypes between healthy human individuals. Study background: The donor group consisted of a couple of women and a few men, aged 18 to 49.

Study donors comprised healthy, HIV-negative adults devoid of recent acute infection or vaccination. Every contributor of samples was a Caucasian grown-up residing in Nashville, Tennessee. General observations from the study: It was anticipated that sequencing depth would influence how many clonotypes donors shared.

Note on this clone: The antigen remains undetermined.

Some clones are missing from TCRdb's copy, which holds only in-frame ones; the method was immunoSEQ multiplex PCR. In the table there are fewer than 600,000 clones, just over 75% of which are singletons. The material sequenced was PBMCs. This clonotype was sampled from a woman in her thirties or forties in good health. Some clones in this sample may be carry-over from other donors' samples.

This chain's CDR3 is CASSQDTQSNPYEQYF. CDR3 bases: TGTGCCAGCAGCCAAGACACCCAATCTAATCCGTACGAGCAGTACTTC. The V and J genes are TRBV4-2 and TRBJ2-7, with unresolved D. Germline assignment: CDR1 LGHNA and CDR2 YNFKEQ. Trimming cost V 0 bases and J 4 bases, with 16 bases left between them. CDR3 length: 16 amino acids.